Presented here are 13 T cell receptor beta chains from one specimen sequenced in a study of cytomegalovirus exposure and HLA in healthy donors. The PCR contained 60 Vbeta and 13 Jbeta primers. The assay was immunoSEQ multiplex PCR, and TCRdb's table has in-frame clones only and misses some. This sample's table reports 20,000 to 25,000 clones. The sequencing sample was made of PBMCs. These receptors all stem from a male donor in good health and CMV-seropositive.

The gene calls are TRBV7-6 and TRBJ2-2, with D possibly being TRBD2 (5 bases). Germline values: CDR1 SGHVS, CDR2 FNYEAQ. Trimming took 2 bases from V and 2 from J, leaving 12 bases between them. The CDR3 loop spans 16 amino acids. The CDR3 spells CASSLTVRGNTGELFF. In nucleotides, the CDR3 is TGTGCCAGCAGCTTAACGGTTCGGGGTAACACCGGGGAGCTGTTTTTT.

The CDR3: CASSEGTGGAGDQPQHF. DNA for the CDR3: TGCGCCAGCAGCGAGGGGACAGGGGGCGCGGGTGATCAGCCCCAGCATTTT. The genes are TRBV5-1 and TRBJ1-5, with 12 bases aligning to TRBD1. Germline V lookup: CDR1 SGHRS, CDR2 YFSETQ. With V trimmed by 4 bases and J by 5 bases, 10 bases remained unmatched. This CDR3 contains 17 residues.

The V and J genes are TRBV11-2 and TRBJ2-5; D is ambiguous. The germline V gene encodes CDR1 SGHAT and CDR2 FQNNGV. Between the trimmed V and J ends, which lost 4 bases and 5 bases, there was a span of 11 bases. There are 13 residues in the CDR3. For the CDR3, the DNA is TGTGCCAGCAGCTCGTCCGTTGCGGAGACCCAGTACTTC. Its translation is CASSSSVAETQYF. The variable domain in full, completed from reference TRBV11-2 and TRBJ2-5, reads EAGVAQSPRYKIIEKRQSVAFWCNPISGHATLYWYQQILGQGPKLLIQFQNNGVVDDSQLPKDRFSAERLKGVDSTLKIQPAKLEDSAVYLCASSSSVAETQYFGPGTRLLVL.

The CDR3 protein is CATRQGAGTGELFF. The CDR3 DNA reads as TGTGCCACGCGACAGGGGGCAGGGACCGGGGAGCTGTTTTTT. This rearrangement joins TRBV10-3 to TRBJ2-2, with TRBD1 identical over 10 bases. CDR1 and CDR2 from the germline V gene are ENHRY and SYGVKD. V was pared by 10 bases and J by 5 bases, with 7 bases of the junction left unmatched. This CDR3 comprises 14 residues.

The chain links TRBV30 to TRBJ1-2; possible D gene TRBD1, 6 bases. The CDR3 loop spans 12 amino acids. V was clipped by 2 bases and J by 4 bases, with 8 bases between them. In germline, CDR1 is GTSNPN, CDR2 SVGIG (reference sequence). The CDR3 DNA sequence: TGTGCCTGGAGTCTCAGGGGCTATGGCTACACCTTC. Amino acids: CAWSLRGYGYTF.

The chain joins TRBV18 to TRBJ2-1, with D tentatively TRBD1 (5 bases). CDR1 is KGHSH and CDR2 is LQKENI in the germline V gene. V lost 0 bases, J lost 5 bases, and 14 bases lay in between. CDR3 length: 16 residues. The chain's CDR3 is CASSPPGRGGDNEQFF. The CDR3 DNA sequence: TGTGCCAGCTCACCACCGGGAAGGGGTGGGGACAATGAGCAGTTCTTC.

This chain uses TRBV30 with TRBJ2-7, with a possible D match to TRBD1 (5 bases). Germline CDR1 reads GTSNPN; CDR2 reads SVGIG (reference sequence). V gave up 1 base and J gave up 4 bases, with 11 bases separating them. The CDR3 covers 13 residues. This chain's CDR3 is CAWSGQGYYEQYF. CDR3 nucleotide sequence: TGTGCCTGGAGTGGGCAGGGTTATTACGAGCAGTACTTC. Filled out from reference TRBV30 and TRBJ2-7, the complete variable domain reads SQTIHQWPATLVQPVGSPLSLECTVEGTSNPNLYWYRQAAGRGLQLLFYSVGIGQISSEVPQNLSASRPQDRQFILSSKKLLLSDSGFYLCAWSGQGYYEQYFGPGTRLTVT.

The V gene is TRBV5-1, the J gene TRBJ2-5; D perhaps matches TRBD2 (6 bases). The V end was cut by 5 bases, the J end by 2 bases, with 10 bases between. The CDR3 covers 13 residues. In germline, CDR1 is SGHRS, CDR2 YFSETQ. The DNA of the CDR3 is TGCGCCAGCAGGCTGGGACTTCAAGAGACCCAGTACTTC. This encodes CASRLGLQETQYF.

The chain couples TRBV28 to TRBJ2-3; 9 bases map to TRBD1. J was trimmed by 3 bases and V by 4 bases; bases with no gene match: 8. Germline V gene lookup returns CDR1 MDHEN and CDR2 SYDVKM. This CDR3 has 16 residues. CDR3 DNA sequence: TGTGCCAGCAGTTCACCCCGGGACAGGGTTACAGATACGCAGTATTTT. Translation: CASSSPRDRVTDTQYF.

The chain recombines TRBV7-3 with TRBJ1-2; D gene ambiguous. Germline V CDR1 and CDR2: SGHTA, FQGTGA. The V end lost 2 bases, the J end lost 0 bases, and 7 bases lay between the germline ends. The CDR3 contains 14 residues. CDR3 coding DNA: TGTGCCAGCAGCTTAGGCCCATCTAACTATGGCTACACCTTC. Translation gives CASSLGPSNYGYTF.

The chain links TRBV6-5 to TRBJ2-7; TRBD1 matches 10 bases. Germline loops: CDR1 MNHEY, CDR2 SVGAGI. This CDR3 has 15 amino acids. Losses at the gene ends were 4 bases for V and 4 bases for J; bases not matched to a gene: 7. CDR3 sequence (DNA): TGTGCCAGCAGTTCCCCCGGGACAGGGGATTACGAGCAGTACTTC. Protein sequence: CASSSPGTGDYEQYF.

The CDR3: CASSFGADNTEAFF. The CDR3 nucleotides are TGTGCCAGCAGCTTTGGTGCAGATAACACTGAAGCTTTCTTT. This chain joins TRBV9 and TRBJ1-1; no firm D call. This CDR3 has 14 residues. Germline V gene data show CDR1 as SGDLS and CDR2 as YYNGEE. Trimming shortened V by 4 bases and J by 2 bases, and 12 bases separated the two germline ends.

The chain couples TRBV18 to TRBJ1-5; perhaps TRBD1 as D (6 bases). V was pared by 0 bases and J by 3 bases, with 12 bases between. Looked up from germline, CDR1 is KGHSH and CDR2 is LQKENI. This CDR3 has 16 residues. The CDR3 here is CASSPPGGLLNQPQHF. For the CDR3, the DNA is TGTGCCAGCTCACCACCCGGGGGGCTTCTCAATCAGCCCCAGCATTTT.